This TCR beta chain was captured in a study of blood T cells in healthy people across ages. V was shortened by 3 bases and J by 2 bases, with 13 bases between the two germline ends. This CDR3 region has 16 residues. It was with a sample-barcoded 5' primer and a J-beta primer mix that a second PCR of roughly 7 to 12 cycles was run. Each cDNA molecule was tagged by a template-switch adaptor with 12 random nucleotides. TCRdb called the 5' RACE reads again in MiXCR, with one record for every CDR3 protein. Altogether about 1.8 million distinct CDR3 sequences are present, about 50% being singletons, with the ten largest covering 2.1%.

This chain uses TRBV12-3 or TRBV12-4 with TRBJ2-2; tentatively, D is TRBD1 (6 bases). Sequenced: blood. The sequence was collected from a woman in her forties in good health. The CDR3 here is CASSFGTHYNTGELFF. The CDR3, as DNA: TGTGCCAGCAGTTTTGGGACACATTACAACACCGGGGAGCTGTTTTTT.